Listed here are 4 T cell receptor beta chains from one sample, sequenced in a study of T and B cells in COVID-19 patients. TRB was amplified from around 250-500 ng of blood genomic DNA. TRB rearrangements were amplified by multiplex PCR with BIOMED2 TRB-A/B primers. TCRdb ran MiXCR on the multiplex PCR reads and lists one entry per CDR3 protein. This table has over 10,000 distinct CDR3 sequences, 30% appearing once. The material sequenced was blood. All receptors come from a human donor who had recovered from COVID-19.

Judged by abundance, this clonotype is medium-sized. The chain is built from TRBV19 and TRBJ2-3; 12 bases are shared with TRBD2. V trimming: 3 bases; J trimming: 14 bases; junction bases outside the gene matches: 9. Germline V gene lookup returns CDR1 LNHDA and CDR2 SQIVND (reference sequence). The CDR3 length is 14 residues. CDR3: CASSIRTSGTSVYF. The CDR3 region has the DNA TGTGCCAGTAGTATTCGGACTAGCGGGACCTCAGTGTATTTT.

Regarding this clonotype: With a much larger clone just one base away, this may be a read error. The chain couples TRBV6-5 to TRBJ2-2; D is perhaps TRBD1 (5 bases). The CDR3 covers 17 residues. Germline lookup yields CDR1 MNHEY and CDR2 SVGAGI. CDR3 sequence reads: CDSSYRFGATNTGELFF. Here the CDR3 DNA reads TGTGACAGCAGTTACAGGTTTGGCGCAACGAACACCGGGGAGCTGTTTTTT.

The rearrangement uses TRBV27 and TRBJ1-6; a weak D match, TRBD1 (5 bases). The CDR3 length is 17 residues. The germline gives CDR1 MNHEY, CDR2 SMNVEV (reference sequence). Trimming took off 3 bases at V and 0 bases at J, with 12 bases between the two ends. The chain's CDR3 is CASSFRYRTSYNSPLHF. In DNA, the CDR3 is TGTGCCAGCAGTTTTAGATACAGGACCTCCTATAATTCACCCCTCCACTTT.

This clonotype was detected ten times or more. The rearrangement joins TRBV6-5 to TRBJ2-7; D unclear. Germline V CDR1 and CDR2: MNHEY, SVGAGI. The CDR3 runs to 13 residues. V dropped 7 bases and J dropped 3 bases, with 13 bases sitting between them. The CDR3 DNA is TGTGCCAGCATGGATCGGACGGACTACGAGCAGTACGTC. This sequence encodes CASMDRTDYEQYV.